These 12 T cell receptor beta chains came from one sample sequenced in a study of blood T cells in healthy people across ages. The authors ran a second PCR of 7 to 11 cycles using a sample-barcoded 5' primer and a J-beta primer mix. In TCRdb, the 5' RACE reads were re-called with MiXCR into one record per CDR3 protein. There are 1.5 million to 2 million distinct CDR3 sequences in the sample; 28% occur only once, and about 7.7% lies in the top ten. Sequenced input: blood. Receptor source: a woman aged 25 to 45 in good health.

This clonotype was counted between two and nine times. CDR3 nucleotides: TGCAGTGCTAGAGATTTTAGGACTGAAGCTTTCTTT. It translates to CSARDFRTEAFF. The chain uses TRBV20-1 and TRBJ1-1; D remains unclear. The V gene's germline CDR1 is DFQATT and CDR2 SNEGSKA (reference sequence). The CDR3 spans 12 residues. V lost 0 bases and J lost 5, with 7 bases in between.

The V call is TRBV28, the J call TRBJ1-4; D might be TRBD1 (5 bases). CDR1 and CDR2 (germline): MDHEN, SYDVKM. Trimming stripped 5 bases from V and 6 bases from J, with 10 bases between. CDR3 length equals 13 residues. CDR3 DNA: TGTGCCAGCAGTAGGGACTTCGATGAAAAACTGTTTTTT. Translated, it gives CASSRDFDEKLFF.

This clonotype was counted only a few times. V gene TRBV2 combines with J gene TRBJ2-2; D is ambiguous. The ends were cut back, 3 bases at V and 1 base at J, with 9 bases in the middle. The CDR3 contains 15 residues. Germline CDR1 reads SNHLY; CDR2 reads FYNNEI. In DNA, the CDR3 is TGTGCCAGCAGTGACAACCGACGGAACACCGGGGAGCTGTTTTTT. Translating it yields CASSDNRRNTGELFF.

About this clonotype: A single base separates this from a much larger clone, so it may be a read error. This rearrangement joins TRBV4-1 to TRBJ2-5, with 12 bases aligning to TRBD2. Near its end, the DNA agrees better with TRBJ2-7, so the J call may be wrong. There are 17 residues in the CDR3. Per germline, CDR1 MGHRA and CDR2 YSYEKL. The CDR3 region has the DNA TGCGCCAGCAGCCAAGGCGCAGGAACTAGCGGGAGGTACGAGCAGTACTTC. Translation: CASSQGAGTSGRYEQYF.

This clonotype was counted at least ten times. The gene calls are TRBV7-9 and TRBJ2-1, with TRBD1 identical over 9 bases. The V and J ends lost 5 bases and 3 bases, in that order; junction bases with no gene match: 5. Germline CDR1 reads SEHNR; CDR2 reads FQNEAQ (reference sequence). This CDR3 contains 15 residues. Written as DNA, the CDR3 is TGTGCCAGCAGCGGGACAGGGTTCAGCTACAATGAGCAGTTCTTC. Protein: CASSGTGFSYNEQFF.

This clonotype turned up a few times. V gene TRBV7-9 combines with J gene TRBJ2-7, with D tentatively TRBD2 (6 bases). CDR1 is SEHNR, CDR2 FQNEAQ, per germline (reference sequence). CDR3 size: 13 residues. With 11 bases removed from V and 0 bases from J, the gap between germline ends came to 14 bases. The CDR3 DNA reads as TGTGCCCTGCGGGGCTCGAGCTCCTACGAGCAGTACTTC. Encoded protein: CALRGSSSYEQYF.

This clonotype was counted many times. The V and J genes are TRBV20-1 and TRBJ2-1; 7 positions match TRBD2. Germline CDR1 reads DFQATT; CDR2 reads SNEGSKA (reference sequence). This CDR3 spans 17 amino acids. V gave up 0 bases and J gave up 4 bases; unmatched junction bases: 12. The CDR3: CSARDTTGRGGYNEQFF. CDR3 nucleotide sequence: TGCAGTGCTAGAGATACCACCGGACGCGGGGGATACAATGAGCAGTTCTTC.

This clonotype was counted only a few times. This rearrangement joins TRBV15 to TRBJ1-6; D ambiguous. CDR1 LNHNV and CDR2 YYDKDF come from the germline V gene (reference sequence). The V gene lost 6 bases and the J gene lost 11 bases, with 20 bases spanning the gap. The CDR3 extends over 15 amino acids. The CDR3 is CATSSKRGPGAPLHF. Written as DNA, the CDR3 is TGTGCCACCAGTTCGAAAAGAGGCCCCGGAGCACCCCTCCACTTT. Looking up the rest from reference TRBV15 and TRBJ1-6 gives the full variable domain: DAMVIQNPRYQVTQFGKPVTLSCSQTLNHNVMYWYQQKSSQAPKLLFHYYDKDFNNEADTPDNFQSRRPNTSFCFLDIRSPGLGDTAMYLCATSSKRGPGAPLHFGNGTRLTVT.

The chain carries TRBV14 and TRBJ1-1; D gene uncertain. Looked up from germline, CDR1 is SGHDN and CDR2 is FVKESK. The CDR3 is made up of 16 amino acids. Between the trimmed V and J ends, which lost 0 bases and 0 bases, there was a span of 11 bases. CDR3 in amino acids: CASSQDNREMNTEAFF. In nucleotides, the CDR3 is TGTGCCAGCAGCCAAGATAACCGGGAGATGAACACTGAAGCTTTCTTT.

The rearrangement links TRBV6-1 to TRBJ2-1, with TRBD2 matching 9 bases. This CDR3 is built from 13 residues. Germline-derived CDR1 and CDR2 are MNHNS and SASEGT. V dropped 6 bases and J dropped 9; count of bases not matched to a gene: 6. DNA of the CDR3: TGTGCCAGCAGGTCTAGCGGGAACACTGAGCAGTTCTTC. Its translation is CASRSSGNTEQFF.

About this clonotype itself: Germline and junction disagree at one end, which may indicate a read error. The rearrangement joins TRBV20-1 to TRBJ2-7; D may be TRBD2 (6 bases). This CDR3 spans 14 amino acids. CDR1 and CDR2 from the germline V gene are DFQATT and SNEGSKA (reference sequence). CDR3 bases: TGCGGTGCTAACTCCCGGGGGTCCGCCTACGAGCAGTACTTC. Its translation: CGANSRGSAYEQYF.

A single count supports this clonotype. This chain connects TRBV12-3 or TRBV12-4 to TRBJ2-7; D possibly corresponds to TRBD1 (6 bases). V was shortened by 6 bases and J by 7 bases, with 22 bases between the two germline ends. This CDR3 comprises 15 residues. The CDR3 region has the DNA TGTGCCAGCAGCCCCACCACAGGGAACTACAATGAGCAGTACTTC. It specifies CASSPTTGNYNEQYF.